This TCR beta chain came from a study of control samples from healthy donors and cancer patients. Measured with immunoSEQ multiplex PCR; TCRdb has only the in-frame clones, and not every one. Here the sample spans around 30,000 clones, under 95% being singletons. Specimen: PBMCs. The TCR comes from a man aged 35 to 55 with colorectal cancer.

The CDR3 is CASLRLGAGYGYTF. The DNA of the CDR3 is TGTGCCAGCCTGCGTTTGGGAGCTGGATATGGCTACACCTTC. This chain links TRBV6-5 with TRBJ1-2, with D unclear. From germline, CDR1 is MNHEY and CDR2 SVGAGI. The CDR3 is 14 residues long. V lost 8 bases, J lost 5 bases, and 18 bases lay in between.